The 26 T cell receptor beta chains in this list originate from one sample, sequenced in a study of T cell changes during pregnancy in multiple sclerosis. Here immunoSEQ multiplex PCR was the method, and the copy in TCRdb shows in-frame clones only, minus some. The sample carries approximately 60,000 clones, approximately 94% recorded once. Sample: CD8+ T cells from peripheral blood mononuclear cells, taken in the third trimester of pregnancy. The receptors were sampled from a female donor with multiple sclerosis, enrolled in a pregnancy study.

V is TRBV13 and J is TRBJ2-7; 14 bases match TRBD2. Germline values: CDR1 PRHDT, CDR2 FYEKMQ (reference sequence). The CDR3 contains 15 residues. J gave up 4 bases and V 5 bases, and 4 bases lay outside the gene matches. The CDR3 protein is CASSHGTSGRYEQYF. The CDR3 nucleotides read TGTGCCAGCAGCCATGGGACTAGCGGGAGATACGAGCAGTACTTC.

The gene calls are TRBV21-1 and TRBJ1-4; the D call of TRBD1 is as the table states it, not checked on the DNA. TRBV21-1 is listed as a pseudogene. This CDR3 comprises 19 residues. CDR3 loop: CASSKPASGQGMEGEKLFF. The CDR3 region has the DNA TGTGCCAGCAGCAAACCGGCTTCGGGACAGGGTATGGAAGGTGAAAAACTGTTTTTT.

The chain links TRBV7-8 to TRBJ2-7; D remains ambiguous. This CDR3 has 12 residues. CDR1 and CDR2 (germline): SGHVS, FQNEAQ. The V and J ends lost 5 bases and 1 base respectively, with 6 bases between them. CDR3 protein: CASSPQSYEQYF. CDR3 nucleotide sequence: TGTGCCAGCAGCCCTCAGTCCTACGAGCAGTACTTC.

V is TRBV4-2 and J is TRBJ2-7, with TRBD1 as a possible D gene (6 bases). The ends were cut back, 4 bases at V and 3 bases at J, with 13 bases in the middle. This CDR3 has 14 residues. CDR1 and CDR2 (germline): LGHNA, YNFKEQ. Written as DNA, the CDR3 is TGTGCCAGCAGCCCCCGGACAGCTTTCTACGAGCAGTACTTC. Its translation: CASSPRTAFYEQYF.

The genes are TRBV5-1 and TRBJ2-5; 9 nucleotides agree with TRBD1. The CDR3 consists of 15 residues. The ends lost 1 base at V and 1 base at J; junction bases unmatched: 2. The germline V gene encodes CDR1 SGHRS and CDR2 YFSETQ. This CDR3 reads CASSLMGQGQETQYF. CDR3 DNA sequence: TGCGCCAGCAGCTTGATGGGACAGGGCCAAGAGACCCAGTACTTC.

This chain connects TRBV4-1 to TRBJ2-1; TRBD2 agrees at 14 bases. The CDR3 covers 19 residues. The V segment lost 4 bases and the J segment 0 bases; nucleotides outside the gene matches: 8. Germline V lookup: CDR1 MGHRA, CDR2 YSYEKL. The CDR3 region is CASSPPGLAGVSSYNEQFF. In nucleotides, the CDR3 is TGCGCCAGCAGCCCACCGGGACTAGCGGGAGTGAGCTCCTACAATGAGCAGTTCTTC.

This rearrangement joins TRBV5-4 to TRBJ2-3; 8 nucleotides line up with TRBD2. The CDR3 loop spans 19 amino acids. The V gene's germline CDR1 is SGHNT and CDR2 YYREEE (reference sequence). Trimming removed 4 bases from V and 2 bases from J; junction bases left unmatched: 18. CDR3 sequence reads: CASSDGEGTSGQNTDTQYF. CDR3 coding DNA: TGTGCCAGCAGCGATGGGGAGGGTACTAGCGGACAGAACACAGATACGCAGTATTTT.

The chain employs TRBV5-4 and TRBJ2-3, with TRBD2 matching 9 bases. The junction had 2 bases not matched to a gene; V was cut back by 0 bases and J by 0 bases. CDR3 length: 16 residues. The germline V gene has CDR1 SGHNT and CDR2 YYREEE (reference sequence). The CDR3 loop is CASSLVTSGSTDTQYF. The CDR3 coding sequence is TGTGCCAGCAGCTTGGTCACTAGCGGGAGCACAGATACGCAGTATTTT. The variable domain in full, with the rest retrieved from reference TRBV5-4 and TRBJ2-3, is ETGVTQSPTHLIKTRGQQVTLRCSSQSGHNTVSWYQQALGQGPQFIFQYYREEENGRGNFPPRFSGLQFPNYSSELNVNALELDDSALYLCASSLVTSGSTDTQYFGPGTRLTVL.

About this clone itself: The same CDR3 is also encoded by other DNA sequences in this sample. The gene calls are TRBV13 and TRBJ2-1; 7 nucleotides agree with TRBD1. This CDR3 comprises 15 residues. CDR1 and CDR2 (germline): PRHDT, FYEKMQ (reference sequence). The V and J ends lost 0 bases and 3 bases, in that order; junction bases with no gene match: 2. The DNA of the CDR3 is TGTGCCAGCAGCTTAGGGTCAGGGGGCTACAATGAGCAGTTCTTC. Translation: CASSLGSGGYNEQFF.

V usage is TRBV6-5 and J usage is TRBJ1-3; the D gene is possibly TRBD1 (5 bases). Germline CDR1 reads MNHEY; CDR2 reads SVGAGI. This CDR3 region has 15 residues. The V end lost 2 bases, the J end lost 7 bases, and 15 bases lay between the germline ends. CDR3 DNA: TGTGCCAGCAGTTACGATGCAGGGTACGGTAACACCATATATTTT. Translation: CASSYDAGYGNTIYF.

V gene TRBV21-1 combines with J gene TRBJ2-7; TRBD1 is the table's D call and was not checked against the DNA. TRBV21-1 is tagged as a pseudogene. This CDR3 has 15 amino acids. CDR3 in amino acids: CASSKAGTGTYEQYF. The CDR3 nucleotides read TGTGCCAGCAGCAAAGCTGGGACAGGGACCTACGAGCAGTACTTC.

The CDR3 protein is CASSELIVEGDTQYF. The CDR3 bases are TGTGCCAGCAGTGAATTAATAGTAGAGGGAGATACGCAGTATTTT. The genes are TRBV6-1 and TRBJ2-3; TRBD2 might be the D (5 bases). V lost 2 bases and J 5 bases, leaving 14 bases between the germline ends. The CDR3 consists of 15 residues. Germline V gene lookup returns CDR1 MNHNS and CDR2 SASEGT.

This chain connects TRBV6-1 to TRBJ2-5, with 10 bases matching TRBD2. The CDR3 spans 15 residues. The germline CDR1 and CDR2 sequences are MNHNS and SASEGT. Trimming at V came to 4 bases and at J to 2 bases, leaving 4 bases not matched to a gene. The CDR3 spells CASSGLAGAQETQYF. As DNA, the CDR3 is TGTGCCAGCAGTGGGCTAGCGGGAGCTCAAGAGACCCAGTACTTC.

The CDR3 DNA is TGTGCCAGCAGCCCCTGGACAGGCGATCAGCCCCAGCATTTT. Translated: CASSPWTGDQPQHF. The rearrangement joins TRBV7-2 to TRBJ1-5, with 7 nucleotides matching TRBD1. V lost 5 bases, J lost 5 bases, and 6 bases stayed unmatched. CDR3 size: 14 residues. Germline V lookup: CDR1 SGHTA, CDR2 FQGNSA.

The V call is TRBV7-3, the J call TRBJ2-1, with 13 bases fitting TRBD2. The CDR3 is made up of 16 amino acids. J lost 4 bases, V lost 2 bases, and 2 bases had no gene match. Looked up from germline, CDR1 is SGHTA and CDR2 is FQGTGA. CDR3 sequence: CASSLGLAGAYNEQFF. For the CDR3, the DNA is TGTGCCAGCAGCTTAGGACTAGCGGGAGCATACAATGAGCAGTTCTTC.

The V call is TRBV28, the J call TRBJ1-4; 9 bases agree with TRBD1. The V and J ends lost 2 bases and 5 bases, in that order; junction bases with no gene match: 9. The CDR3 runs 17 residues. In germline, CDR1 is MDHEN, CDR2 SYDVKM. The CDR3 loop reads CASSLPGTGYRNEKLFF. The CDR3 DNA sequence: TGTGCCAGCAGTTTACCCGGGACAGGGTACCGCAATGAAAAACTGTTTTTT.

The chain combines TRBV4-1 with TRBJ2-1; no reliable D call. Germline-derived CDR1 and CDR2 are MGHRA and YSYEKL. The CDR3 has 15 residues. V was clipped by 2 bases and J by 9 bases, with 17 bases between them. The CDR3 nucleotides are TGCGCCAGCAGCCAACATTCCGCGGTTAAGTCTGAGCAGTTCTTC. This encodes CASSQHSAVKSEQFF.

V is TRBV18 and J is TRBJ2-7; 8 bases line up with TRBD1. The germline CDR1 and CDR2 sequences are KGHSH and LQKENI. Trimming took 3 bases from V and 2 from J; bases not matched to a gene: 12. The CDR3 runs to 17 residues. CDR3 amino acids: CASSPQRADRAPYEQYF. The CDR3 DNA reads TGTGCCAGCTCACCGCAACGGGCGGACAGGGCCCCCTACGAGCAGTACTTC.

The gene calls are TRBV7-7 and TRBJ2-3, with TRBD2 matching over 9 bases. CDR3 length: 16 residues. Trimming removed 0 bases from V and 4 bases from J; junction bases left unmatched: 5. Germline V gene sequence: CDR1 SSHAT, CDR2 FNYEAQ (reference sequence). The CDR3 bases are TGTGCCAGCAGCTTAGCAGTAGCGGGAGTCCCAGATACGCAGTATTTT. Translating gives CASSLAVAGVPDTQYF.

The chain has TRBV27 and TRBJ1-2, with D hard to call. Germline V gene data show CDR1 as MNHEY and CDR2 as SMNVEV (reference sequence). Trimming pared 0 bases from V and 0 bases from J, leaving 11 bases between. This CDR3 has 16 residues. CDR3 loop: CASSLSGETANYGYTF. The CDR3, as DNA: TGTGCCAGCAGTTTATCGGGAGAAACAGCTAACTATGGCTACACCTTC.

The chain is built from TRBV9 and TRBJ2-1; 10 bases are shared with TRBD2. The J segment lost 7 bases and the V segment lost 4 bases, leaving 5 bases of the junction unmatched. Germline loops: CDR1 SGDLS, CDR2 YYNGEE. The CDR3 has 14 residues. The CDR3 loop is CASSPSGSGNEQFF. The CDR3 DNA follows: TGTGCCAGCAGCCCTAGCGGGAGTGGAAATGAGCAGTTCTTC.

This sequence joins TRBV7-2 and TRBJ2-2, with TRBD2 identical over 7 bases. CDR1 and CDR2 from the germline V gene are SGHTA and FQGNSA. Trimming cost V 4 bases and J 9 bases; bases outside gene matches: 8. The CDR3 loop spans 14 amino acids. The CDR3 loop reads CASSWEREIRELFF. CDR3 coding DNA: TGTGCCAGCAGCTGGGAGCGGGAAATCAGGGAGCTGTTTTTT.

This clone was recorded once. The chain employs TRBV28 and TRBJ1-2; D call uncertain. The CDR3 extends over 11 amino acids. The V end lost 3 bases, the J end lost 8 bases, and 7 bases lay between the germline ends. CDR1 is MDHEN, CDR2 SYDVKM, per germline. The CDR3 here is CASSFGSGYTF. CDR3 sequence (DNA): TGTGCCAGCAGTTTTGGTAGCGGCTACACCTTC.

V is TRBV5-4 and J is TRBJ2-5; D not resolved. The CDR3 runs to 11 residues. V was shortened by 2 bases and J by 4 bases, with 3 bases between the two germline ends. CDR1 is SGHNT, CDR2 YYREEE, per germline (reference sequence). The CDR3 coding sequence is TGTGCCAGCAGCTTCGGAGAGACCCAGTACTTC. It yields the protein CASSFGETQYF.

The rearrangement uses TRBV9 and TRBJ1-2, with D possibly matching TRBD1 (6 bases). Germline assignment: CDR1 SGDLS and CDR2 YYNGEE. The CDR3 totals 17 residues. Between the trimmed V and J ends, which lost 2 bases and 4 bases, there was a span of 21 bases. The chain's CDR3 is CASSVGQGLFMGYGYTF. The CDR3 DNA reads TGTGCCAGCAGCGTGGGGCAGGGGCTTTTTATGGGCTATGGCTACACCTTC.

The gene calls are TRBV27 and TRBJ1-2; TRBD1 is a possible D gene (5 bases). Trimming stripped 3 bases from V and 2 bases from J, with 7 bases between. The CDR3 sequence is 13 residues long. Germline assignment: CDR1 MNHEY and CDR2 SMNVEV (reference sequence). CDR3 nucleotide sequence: TGTGCCAGCAGTTTGACAGAGAACTATGGCTACACCTTC. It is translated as CASSLTENYGYTF.